This T cell receptor beta chain was sequenced during a study of blood T cell repertoires in COVID-19. Study-wide context: COVID-19 samples, acute and convalescent, were from the United States, Italy and Spain.

The ends were cut back, 3 bases at V and 0 bases at J, with 9 bases in the middle. The CDR3 extends over 13 amino acids. The germline V gene encodes CDR1 DFQATT and CDR2 SNEGSKA (reference sequence). Generated by immunoSEQ multiplex PCR, the TCRdb table keeps only in-frame clones and is missing some. The sample records 100,000 to 150,000 clones, approximately 81% being singletons. The source of this sequence is an elderly man with COVID-19, enrolled during active disease. The sequencing sample was made of peripheral blood. This chain uses TRBV20-1 with TRBJ2-7; the D gene is possibly TRBD1 (5 bases). The CDR3 here is CSASRQPSYEQYF. CDR3 nucleotide sequence: TGCAGTGCTAGTAGACAGCCCTCCTACGAGCAGTACTTC.